These 4 T cell receptor beta chains share one sample of origin, sequenced in a study of cytomegalovirus exposure and HLA in healthy donors. PCR primers comprised 60 Vbeta and 13 Jbeta primers. TCRdb's table, derived via immunoSEQ multiplex PCR, lists solely in-frame clones and lacks some. This repertoire includes 130,000 to 150,000 clones. The sample consisted of PBMCs. These receptors were taken from a woman aged 45-59 years in good health and CMV-seronegative.

V is TRBV7-2 and J is TRBJ2-7, with 9 bases matching TRBD2. This CDR3 is 14 amino acids long. CDR1 and CDR2 (germline): SGHTA, FQGNSA. Trimming removed 0 bases from V and 7 bases from J; junction bases left unmatched: 4. This chain's CDR3 is CASSLAAGGGEQYF. CDR3 coding DNA: TGTGCCAGCAGCTTAGCAGCGGGGGGAGGTGAGCAGTACTTC.

This chain links TRBV5-1 with TRBJ1-2, with 7 bases fitting TRBD1. In germline, CDR1 is SGHRS, CDR2 YFSETQ. J gave up 4 bases and V 4 bases, and 10 bases lay outside the gene matches. The CDR3 sequence is 15 residues long. The chain's CDR3 is CASSTGGGAGYGYTF. The CDR3 DNA sequence: TGCGCCAGCAGCACCGGAGGGGGCGCAGGCTATGGCTACACCTTC.

The chain recombines TRBV2 with TRBJ1-6; TRBD1 agrees at 12 bases. This CDR3 region has 16 residues. V lost 6 bases, J lost 9 bases, and 9 bases stayed unmatched. Looked up from germline, CDR1 is SNHLY and CDR2 is FYNNEI. The CDR3 DNA sequence: TGTGCCAGCAGCGTGGGACAGGGGGCTGGGGTTTCACCCCTCCACTTT. It translates to CASSVGQGAGVSPLHF.

This rearrangement joins TRBV7-6 to TRBJ2-2; weak D call: TRBD2 (6 bases). Deletions cut 2 bases from V and 0 bases from J, with 10 bases between. The CDR3 sequence is 16 residues long. Germline assignment: CDR1 SGHVS and CDR2 FNYEAQ. The CDR3 nucleotides read TGTGCCAGCAGCTTACAGTCGGGGGCGAACACCGGGGAGCTGTTTTTT. This gives the protein CASSLQSGANTGELFF.